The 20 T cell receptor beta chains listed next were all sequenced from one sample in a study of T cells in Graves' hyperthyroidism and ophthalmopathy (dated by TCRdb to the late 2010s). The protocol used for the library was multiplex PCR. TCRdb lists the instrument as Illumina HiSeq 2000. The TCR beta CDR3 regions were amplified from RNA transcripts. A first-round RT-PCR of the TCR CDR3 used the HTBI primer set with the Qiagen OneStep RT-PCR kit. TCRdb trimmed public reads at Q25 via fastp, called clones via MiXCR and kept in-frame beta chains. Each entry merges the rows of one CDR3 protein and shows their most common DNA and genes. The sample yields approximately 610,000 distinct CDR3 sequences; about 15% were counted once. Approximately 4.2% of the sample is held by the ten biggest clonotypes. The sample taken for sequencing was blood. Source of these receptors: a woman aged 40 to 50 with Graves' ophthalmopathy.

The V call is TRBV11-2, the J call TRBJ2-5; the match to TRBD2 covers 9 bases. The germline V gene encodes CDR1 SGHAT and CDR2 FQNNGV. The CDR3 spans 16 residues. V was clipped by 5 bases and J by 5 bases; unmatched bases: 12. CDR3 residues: CASSPTLAGIWETQYF. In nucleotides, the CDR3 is TGTGCCAGCAGCCCCACGCTAGCGGGAATATGGGAGACCCAGTACTTC. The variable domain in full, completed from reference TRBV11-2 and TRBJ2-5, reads EAGVAQSPRYKIIEKRQSVAFWCNPISGHATLYWYQQILGQGPKLLIQFQNNGVVDDSQLPKDRFSAERLKGVDSTLKIQPAKLEDSAVYLCASSPTLAGIWETQYFGPGTRLLVL.

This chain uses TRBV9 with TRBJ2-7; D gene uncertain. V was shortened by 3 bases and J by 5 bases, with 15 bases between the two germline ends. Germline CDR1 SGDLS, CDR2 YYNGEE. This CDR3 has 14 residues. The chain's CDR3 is CASSGGSSRDEQYF. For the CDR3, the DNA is TGTGCCAGCAGCGGAGGAAGTAGTAGGGACGAGCAGTACTTC.

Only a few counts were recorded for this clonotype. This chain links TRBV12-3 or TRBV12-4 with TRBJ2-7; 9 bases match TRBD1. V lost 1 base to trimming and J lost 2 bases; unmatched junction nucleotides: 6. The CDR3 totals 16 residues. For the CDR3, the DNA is TGTGCCAGCAGTTTAGGGGCCGGGACAGGGACCTACGAGCAGTACTTC. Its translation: CASSLGAGTGTYEQYF.

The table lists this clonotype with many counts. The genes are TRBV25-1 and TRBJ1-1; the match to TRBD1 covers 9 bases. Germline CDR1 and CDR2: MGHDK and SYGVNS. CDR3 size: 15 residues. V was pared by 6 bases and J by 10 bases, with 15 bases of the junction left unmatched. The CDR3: CASSHNTGGAGRAFF. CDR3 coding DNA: TGTGCCAGCAGCCACAACACAGGGGGCGCGGGTAGAGCTTTCTTT.

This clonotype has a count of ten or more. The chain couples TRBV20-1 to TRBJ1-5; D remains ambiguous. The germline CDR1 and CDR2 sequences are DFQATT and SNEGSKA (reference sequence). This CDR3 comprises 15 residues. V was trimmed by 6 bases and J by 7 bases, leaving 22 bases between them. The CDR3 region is CSARALVRNAQPQHF. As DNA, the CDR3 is TGCAGTGCAAGGGCCTTGGTGAGAAACGCACAGCCCCAGCATTTT.

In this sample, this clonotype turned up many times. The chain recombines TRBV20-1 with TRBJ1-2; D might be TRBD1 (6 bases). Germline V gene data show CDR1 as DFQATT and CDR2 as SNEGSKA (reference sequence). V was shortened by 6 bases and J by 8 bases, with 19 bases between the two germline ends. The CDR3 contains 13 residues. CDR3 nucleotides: TGCAGTGCCCAACACAGGGACGCGTGGGGCTACACCTTC. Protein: CSAQHRDAWGYTF.

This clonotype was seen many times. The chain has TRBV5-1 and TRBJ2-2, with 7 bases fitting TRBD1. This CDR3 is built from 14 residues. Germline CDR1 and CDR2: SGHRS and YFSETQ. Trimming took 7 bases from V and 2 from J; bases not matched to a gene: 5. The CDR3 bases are TGCGCCAGCCAAGGACAGGCTAACACCGGGGAGCTGTTTTTT. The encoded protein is CASQGQANTGELFF.

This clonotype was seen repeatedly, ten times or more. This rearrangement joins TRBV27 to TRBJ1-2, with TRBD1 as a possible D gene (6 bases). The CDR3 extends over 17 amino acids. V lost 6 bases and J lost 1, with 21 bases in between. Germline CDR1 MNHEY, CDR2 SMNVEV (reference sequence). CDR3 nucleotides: TGTGCCAGCAGCTTTGATCTAACGACAGGCGTTAACTATGGCTACACCTTC. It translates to CASSFDLTTGVNYGYTF.

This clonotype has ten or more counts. CDR3: CASKGVENTGELFF. DNA of the CDR3: TGTGCCAGCAAGGGGGTCGAAAACACCGGGGAGCTGTTTTTT. This chain connects TRBV9 to TRBJ2-2, with D possibly being TRBD1 (6 bases). Trimming removed 6 bases at V and 2 bases at J, with 11 bases between. Germline V gene lookup returns CDR1 SGDLS and CDR2 YYNGEE. CDR3 length: 14 residues.

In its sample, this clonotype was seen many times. The CDR3 DNA is TGTGCTTCAGACGGGGGAAGGGACACCGGGGAGCTGTTTTTT. This gives the protein CASDGGRDTGELFF. The V and J genes are TRBV19 and TRBJ2-2, with D possibly matching TRBD2 (6 bases). This CDR3 is 14 amino acids long. Per the germline V gene, CDR1 is LNHDA and CDR2 is SQIVND (reference sequence).

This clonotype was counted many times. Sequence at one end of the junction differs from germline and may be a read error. The CDR3 region has the DNA TGTGCCAGCAGTCCCCACAGGGGGCCAACGATCGGGGGGCTGTTTTTT. Protein product: CASSPHRGPTIGGLFF. The chain combines TRBV6-5 with TRBJ2-2; 9 nucleotides align to TRBD1. The CDR3 covers 16 residues. The germline V gene encodes CDR1 MNHEY and CDR2 SVGAGI.

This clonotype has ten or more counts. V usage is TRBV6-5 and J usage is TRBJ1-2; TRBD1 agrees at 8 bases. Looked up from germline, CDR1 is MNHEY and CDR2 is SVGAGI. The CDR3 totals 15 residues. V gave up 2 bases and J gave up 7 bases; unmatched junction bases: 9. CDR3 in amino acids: CASSYADRAGGGYTF. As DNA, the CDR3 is TGTGCCAGCAGTTACGCGGACAGGGCGGGGGGTGGCTACACCTTC.

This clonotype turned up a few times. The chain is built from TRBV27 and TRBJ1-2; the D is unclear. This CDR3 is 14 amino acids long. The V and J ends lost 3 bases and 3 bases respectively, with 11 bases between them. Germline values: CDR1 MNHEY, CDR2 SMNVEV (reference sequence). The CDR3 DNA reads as TGTGCCAGCAGTTTCGGCCAGGTGTACTATGGCTACACCTTC. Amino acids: CASSFGQVYYGYTF.

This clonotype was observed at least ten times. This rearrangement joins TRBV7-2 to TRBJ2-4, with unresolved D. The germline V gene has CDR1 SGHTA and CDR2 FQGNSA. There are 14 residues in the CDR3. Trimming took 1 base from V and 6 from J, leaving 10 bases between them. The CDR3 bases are TGTGCCAGCAGCTTAGGCTATACCCTAAACATTCAGTACTTC. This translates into CASSLGYTLNIQYF.

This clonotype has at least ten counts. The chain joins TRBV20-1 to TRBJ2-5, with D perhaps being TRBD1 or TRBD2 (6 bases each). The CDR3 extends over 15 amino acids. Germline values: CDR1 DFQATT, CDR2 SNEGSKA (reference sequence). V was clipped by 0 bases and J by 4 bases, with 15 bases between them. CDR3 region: CSAREGGQDGETQYF. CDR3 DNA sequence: TGCAGTGCTAGAGAAGGGGGGCAGGATGGAGAGACCCAGTACTTC.

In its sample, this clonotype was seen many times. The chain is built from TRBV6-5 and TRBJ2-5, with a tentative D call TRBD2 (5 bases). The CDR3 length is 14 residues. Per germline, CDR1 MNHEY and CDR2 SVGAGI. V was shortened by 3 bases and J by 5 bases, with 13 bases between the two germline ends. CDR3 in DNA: TGTGCCAGCAGTTATTTGGAGGCGGAGGAGACCCAGTACTTC. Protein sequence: CASSYLEAEETQYF.

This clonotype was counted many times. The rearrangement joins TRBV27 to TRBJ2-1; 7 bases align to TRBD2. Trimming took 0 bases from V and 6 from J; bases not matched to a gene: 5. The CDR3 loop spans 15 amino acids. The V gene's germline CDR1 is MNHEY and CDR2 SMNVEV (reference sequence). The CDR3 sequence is CASSLSASGLNEQFF. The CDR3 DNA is TGTGCCAGCAGTTTATCGGCTAGCGGACTCAATGAGCAGTTCTTC.

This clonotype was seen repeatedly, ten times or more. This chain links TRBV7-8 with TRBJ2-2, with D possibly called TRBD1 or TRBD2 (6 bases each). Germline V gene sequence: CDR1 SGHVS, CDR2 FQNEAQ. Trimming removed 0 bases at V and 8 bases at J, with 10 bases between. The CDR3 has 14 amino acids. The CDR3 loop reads CASSLARGAGELFF. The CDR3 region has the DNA TGTGCCAGCAGCTTAGCGAGGGGGGCAGGGGAGCTGTTTTTT.

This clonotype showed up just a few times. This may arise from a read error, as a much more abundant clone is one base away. For the CDR3, the DNA is TGTGCCAGCAGTTACAGGCAGAGCAATCAGCCCCAGCATTTT. Residues: CASSYRQSNQPQHF. This chain joins TRBV6-5 and TRBJ1-5, with D unresolved. V was trimmed by 2 bases and J by 1 base, leaving 6 bases between them. The germline V gene has CDR1 MNHEY and CDR2 SVGAGI. The CDR3 is made up of 14 amino acids.

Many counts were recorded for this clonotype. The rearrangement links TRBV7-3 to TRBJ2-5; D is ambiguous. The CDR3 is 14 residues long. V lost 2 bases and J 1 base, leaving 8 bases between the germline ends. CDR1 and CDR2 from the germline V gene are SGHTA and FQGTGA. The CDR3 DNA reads TGTGCCAGCAGCTTATTCGGCGGCCAAGAGACCCAGTACTTC. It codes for CASSLFGGQETQYF. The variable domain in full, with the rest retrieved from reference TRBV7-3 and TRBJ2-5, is GAGVSQTPSNKVTEKGKYVELRCDPISGHTALYWYRQSLGQGPEFLIYFQGTGAADDSGLPNDRFFAVRPEGSVSTLKIQRTERGDSAVYLCASSLFGGQETQYFGPGTRLLVL.